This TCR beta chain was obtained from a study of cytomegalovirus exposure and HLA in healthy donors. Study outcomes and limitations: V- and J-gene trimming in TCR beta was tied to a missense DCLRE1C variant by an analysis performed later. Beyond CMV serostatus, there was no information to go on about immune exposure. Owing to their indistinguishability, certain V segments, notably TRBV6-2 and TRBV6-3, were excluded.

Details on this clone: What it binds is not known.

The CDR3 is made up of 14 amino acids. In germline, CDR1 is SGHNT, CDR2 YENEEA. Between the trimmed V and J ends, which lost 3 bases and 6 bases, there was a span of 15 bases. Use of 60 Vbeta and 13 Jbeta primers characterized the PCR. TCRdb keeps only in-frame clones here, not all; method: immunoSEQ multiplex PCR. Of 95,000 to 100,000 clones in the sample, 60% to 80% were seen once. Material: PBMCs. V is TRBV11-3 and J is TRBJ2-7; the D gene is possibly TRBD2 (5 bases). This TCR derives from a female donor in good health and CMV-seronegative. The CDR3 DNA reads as TGTGCCAGCAGCTTGGCCGGGTCTGCGGGCGAGCAGTACTTC. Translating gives CASSLAGSAGEQYF.